This TCR beta chain was observed in a study of T cell responses to AZD1222 COVID-19 vaccine. Study-level findings and limits: Repertoire collection took place solely once the T cell response had peaked.

The germline CDR1 and CDR2 sequences are MNHNS and SASEGT. This CDR3 is 15 amino acids long. Trimming removed 3 bases from V and 5 bases from J, with 14 bases in between. Remarks on this clone: The antigen is not known.

TCRdb's copy holds only in-frame clones and misses some; the assay was immunoSEQ multiplex PCR. This table holds approximately 150,000 clones, around 90% found once. The sequence was obtained from an adult in good health. The rearrangement uses TRBV6-1 and TRBJ1-5; possibly TRBD1 for D (5 bases). The sequencing used peripheral blood, collected on day 0 of AZD1222 vaccination. The CDR3 DNA reads TGTGCCAGCAGTGATCGGCAGGGTGGTGATCAGCCCCAGCATTTT. Its protein is CASSDRQGGDQPQHF.